A selection of T cell receptor beta chains follows, all from one sample in a study of T cells after posttransplantation cyclophosphamide. Method: immunoSEQ multiplex PCR; TCRdb's copy keeps in-frame clones and lacks some. The table has tens of thousands of clones, around 73% seen once. Specimen: memory CD4+ T cells sorted from PBMCs. Receptors were obtained from a woman in her sixties in good health, CMV-negative, and a related stem cell transplant donor. Each CDR3 is given with its conserved first and last residue. D genes are given only for firm matches. Expanded clones are given a class, and other clones once, few, many or no size at all.

j_call v_call d_call clone_size cdr3_aa cdr3_nt
TRBJ2-7 TRBV5-4 TRBD1 NA CASRSGTGSYEQYF TGTGCCAGCAGGTCCGGGACAGGTTCCTACGAGCAGTACTTC
TRBJ2-3 TRBV5-1 NA NA CASSSQSYTQYF TGCGCCAGCAGCTCTCAAAGCTACACGCAGTATTTT
TRBJ2-3 TRBV9 TRBD2 NA CASSFLAGGSTDTQYF TGTGCCAGCAGCTTCCTAGCGGGGGGGAGCACAGATACGCAGTATTTT
TRBJ1-3 TRBV5-4 NA few CASSLDSESGNTIYF TGTGCCAGCAGCTTAGACAGTGAGTCTGGAAACACCATATATTTT
TRBJ2-5 TRBV4-2 TRBD1 NA CASSQEGQYQETQYF TGTGCCAGCAGCCAAGAGGGACAGTACCAAGAGACCCAGTACTTC
TRBJ2-1 TRBV6-5 TRBD2 NA CASSLGTSGNEQFF TGTGCCAGCTCCCTAGGGACTAGCGGCAATGAGCAGTTCTTC
TRBJ1-1 TRBV2 NA NA CASWGGIFGANTEAFF TGTGCCAGCTGGGGGGGGATATTTGGGGCGAACACTGAAGCTTTCTTT
TRBJ2-5 TRBV4-1 TRBD2 NA CASSQLAGGRETQYF TGCGCCAGCAGCCAACTAGCGGGAGGGCGAGAGACCCAGTACTTC
TRBJ1-6 TRBV7-3 NA NA CASSRGASPLHF TGTGCCAGCAGTCGTGGAGCCTCACCCCTCCACTTT
TRBJ1-1 TRBV18 TRBD1 few CASSPRTGGRDTEAFF TGTGCCAGCTCACCTAGGACAGGGGGCAGAGACACTGAAGCTTTCTTT
TRBJ2-1 TRBV6-6 NA NA CASSYGDSRNEQFF TGTGCCAGCAGTTACGGCGACAGTCGCAATGAGCAGTTCTTC
TRBJ1-6 TRBV30 NA NA CAWSLHRDSPLHF TGTGCCTGGTCCCTGCACAGGGATTCACCCCTCCACTTT
TRBJ1-5 TRBV7-9 TRBD1 NA CASTDGQGHQPQHF TGTGCCAGCACCGACGGACAGGGCCATCAGCCCCAGCATTTT
TRBJ2-5 TRBV7-2 NA NA CASSLGSGRTQETQYF TGTGCCAGCAGCCTAGGTTCTGGGAGAACCCAAGAGACCCAGTACTTC
TRBJ2-5 TRBV25-1 TRBD2 NA CASTGPAGGGVGTQYF TGTGCCAGCACCGGACCAGCGGGAGGTGGTGTTGGGACCCAGTACTTC
TRBJ2-3 TRBV9 NA NA CASSTTPRVFSDTQYF TGTGCCAGCAGCACCACACCGAGGGTCTTTTCAGATACGCAGTATTTT
TRBJ2-1 TRBV27 NA NA CASSLLIGQWYNEQFF TGTGCCAGCAGTTTGTTAATCGGACAGTGGTACAATGAGCAGTTCTTC
TRBJ2-5 TRBV7-2 NA NA CASSRAAVYQETQYF TGTGCCAGCAGCCGCGCGGCAGTTTACCAAGAGACCCAGTACTTC
TRBJ1-1 TRBV2 TRBD1 NA CASSGQGLTEAFF TGTGCCAGCAGTGGACAGGGGTTAACTGAAGCTTTCTTT
TRBJ2-2 TRBV27 NA NA CASSFRFGTGELFF TGTGCCAGCAGTTTTAGATTCGGCACCGGGGAGCTGTTTTTT
TRBJ2-1 TRBV7-2 TRBD2 NA CASSLYRGSGRYEQFF TGTGCCAGCAGCTTATATCGCGGGAGTGGCCGTTATGAGCAGTTCTTC
TRBJ2-1 TRBV7-8 TRBD2 NA CASSPRAGALNEQFF TGTGCCAGCAGCCCCCGGGCGGGAGCGTTGAATGAGCAGTTCTTC
TRBJ2-3 TRBV2 TRBD1 few CASTRDRGQDTQYF TGTGCCAGCACCCGGGACAGGGGGCAAGATACGCAGTATTTT
TRBJ2-5 TRBV7-2 TRBD1 NA CASRRDRGETQYF TGTGCCAGCAGAAGGGACAGGGGGGAGACCCAGTACTTC
TRBJ2-7 TRBV28 NA NA CANMDSKYEQYF TGTGCCAATATGGACAGTAAGTACGAGCAGTACTTC
TRBJ1-1 TRBV4-3 NA NA CASSLDRSTEAFF TGCGCCAGCAGCCTCGACAGGAGCACTGAAGCTTTCTTT
TRBJ2-3 TRBV9 TRBD2 NA CARSQSGECTDTQYF TGTGCCAGAAGTCAAAGCGGGGAATGCACAGATACGCAGTATTTT
TRBJ1-5 TRBV30 NA NA CAWSWAGDQPQHF TGTGCCTGGAGTTGGGCGGGCGATCAGCCCCAGCATTTT
TRBJ2-5 TRBV2 NA NA CASSERDGGGQTQYF TGTGCCAGCAGTGAGAGGGATGGGGGGGGCCAGACCCAGTACTTC
TRBJ2-1 TRBV5-8 NA NA CASSLLAAYNEQFF TGTGCCAGCAGCTTGTTAGCAGCTTACAATGAGCAGTTCTTC